Below are 24 T cell receptor beta chains sequenced from a single sample in a study of blood T cell repertoires in COVID-19. The protocol was immunoSEQ multiplex PCR, while the TCRdb copy is restricted to in-frame clones and leaves out a portion. The profile shows about 370,000 clones, around 87% of them singletons. The specimen sequenced was PBMCs or T cells enriched from blood (not recorded which). The receptor source for this set is a man younger than 30 who had recovered from COVID-19.

The chain carries TRBV28 and TRBJ1-5; unclear D gene. The germline gives CDR1 MDHEN, CDR2 SYDVKM. Trimming left V 8 bases short and J 3 bases short, with 5 bases between. This CDR3 has 11 amino acids. Here the CDR3 reads CASAVNQPQHF. The CDR3 DNA reads as TGTGCCAGCGCGGTCAATCAGCCCCAGCATTTT.

The chain is built from TRBV12-3 or TRBV12-4 and TRBJ1-5, with a tentative D call TRBD1 (6 bases). Trimming stripped 7 bases from V and 4 bases from J, with 11 bases between. The CDR3 runs to 13 residues. The CDR3 spells CASTKTGNQPQHF. The DNA for the CDR3 is TGTGCCAGCACCAAAACAGGGAATCAGCCCCAGCATTTT.

The chain is built from TRBV19 and TRBJ1-1; D unresolved. Germline V gene lookup returns CDR1 LNHDA and CDR2 SQIVND (reference sequence). The CDR3 has 12 amino acids. CDR3 sequence reads: CVSVAANTEAFF. The CDR3 coding sequence is TGTGTCTCAGTAGCGGCAAACACTGAAGCTTTCTTT.

CDR3 nucleotide sequence: TGTGCCACCAGGAAGAACGGTTTGAACACTGAAGCTTTCTTT. As protein: CATRKNGLNTEAFF. The gene calls are TRBV24-1 and TRBJ1-1; D unresolved. Germline CDR1 KGHDR, CDR2 SFDVKD. CDR3 length: 14 residues. The V and J ends lost 7 bases and 0 bases respectively, with 11 bases between them.

The J gene is TRBJ1-1, the V gene TRBV27; D might be TRBD1 (6 bases). V lost 4 bases and J lost 11, with 14 bases in between. Germline V gene data show CDR1 as MNHEY and CDR2 as SMNVEV (reference sequence). CDR3 length equals 12 residues. This chain's CDR3 is CASSYLQGPAFF. CDR3 DNA: TGTGCCAGCAGTTACCTACAGGGTCCGGCTTTCTTT.

The CDR3 loop reads CASSIMGAGEKLFF. The CDR3 DNA reads as TGTGCCAGTAGTATTATGGGGGCTGGGGAAAAACTGTTTTTT. J is TRBJ1-4 and V is TRBV19; perhaps TRBD1 as D (6 bases). Trimming left V 3 bases short and J 8 bases short, with 13 bases between. The CDR3 is 14 amino acids. From germline, CDR1 is LNHDA and CDR2 SQIVND (reference sequence).

J is TRBJ2-5 and V is TRBV28; 9 bases match TRBD1. In germline, CDR1 is MDHEN, CDR2 SYDVKM. The junction had 6 bases not matched to a gene; V was cut back by 3 bases and J by 7 bases. The CDR3 is 14 residues long. This CDR3 reads CASSFGQGLATQYF. CDR3 sequence (DNA): TGTGCCAGCAGTTTTGGACAGGGGCTTGCGACCCAGTACTTC.

This clone was seen just once. Other DNA sequences of this sample code for an identical CDR3. V usage is TRBV18 and J usage is TRBJ2-5; D is uncertain. V was cut by 6 bases and J by 0 bases, with 5 bases left in between. Germline CDR1 and CDR2: KGHSH and LQKENI. This CDR3 region has 12 residues. The CDR3 spells CASSPYQETQYF. In nucleotides, the CDR3 is TGTGCCAGCTCTCCGTACCAAGAGACCCAGTACTTC.

Here the CDR3 DNA reads TGTGCCAGCAGTGACTTAGGACTAGCGGGGGGGCCTAGTGAGCAGTTCTTC. Encoded protein: CASSDLGLAGGPSEQFF. The chain carries TRBV6-4 and TRBJ2-1; 15 bases agree with TRBD2. CDR3 length equals 17 residues. The germline CDR1 and CDR2 sequences are MRHNA and SNTAGT. V lost 1 base to trimming and J lost 9 bases; unmatched junction nucleotides: 7.

The chain employs TRBV7-8 and TRBJ1-1; D gene uncertain. V was trimmed by 6 bases and J by 4 bases, leaving 21 bases between them. The germline V gene encodes CDR1 SGHVS and CDR2 FQNEAQ. The CDR3 extends over 16 amino acids. The CDR3 here is CASSSGSTVSTTEAFF. In DNA form, the CDR3 reads TGTGCCAGCAGTTCGGGGTCTACGGTCTCCACCACTGAAGCTTTCTTT.

The V gene is TRBV5-1, the J gene TRBJ2-5, with a weak D call TRBD1 (7 bases). V lost 4 bases and J lost 3, with 13 bases in between. Germline loops: CDR1 SGHRS, CDR2 YFSETQ. The CDR3 extends over 14 amino acids. As DNA, the CDR3 is TGCGCCAGCAGCGTATCAGGGGGGAAAGAGACCCAGTACTTC. It is translated as CASSVSGGKETQYF.

The chain recombines TRBV5-6 with TRBJ2-3; tentative D call: TRBD1 (6 bases). Trimming cost V 6 bases and J 3 bases, with 26 bases left between them. CDR3 length: 18 residues. The germline CDR1 and CDR2 sequences are SGHDT and YYEEEE. DNA for the CDR3: TGTGCCAGCACTCGCGGACCTAGGAAAGGGGGTAGGACAGATACGCAGTATTTT. It translates to CASTRGPRKGGRTDTQYF.

The rearrangement uses TRBV7-3 and TRBJ2-6; D is unclear. Germline lookup yields CDR1 SGHTA and CDR2 FQGTGA. V was shortened by 1 base and J by 0 bases, with 7 bases between the two germline ends. The CDR3 length is 16 residues. The CDR3 region is CASSLSRVSGANVLTF. Written as DNA, the CDR3 is TGTGCCAGCAGCTTAAGTCGCGTCTCTGGGGCCAACGTCCTGACTTTC.

The chain recombines TRBV7-2 with TRBJ2-1, with TRBD2 matching over 8 bases. CDR3 length: 17 amino acids. Germline V CDR1 and CDR2: SGHTA, FQGNSA. J was trimmed by 10 bases and V by 3 bases; bases with no gene match: 17. In DNA form, the CDR3 reads TGTGCCAGCAGCTTTTACGGGCCGGGAGGGCCTTTCAGGGAGCAGTTCTTC. Encoded protein: CASSFYGPGGPFREQFF.

The rearrangement links TRBV27 to TRBJ2-1; 11 positions agree with TRBD2. J gave up 6 bases and V 6 bases, and 7 bases lay outside the gene matches. The CDR3 totals 15 residues. CDR1 MNHEY and CDR2 SMNVEV come from the germline V gene (reference sequence). CDR3 bases: TGTGCCAGCAGCCTGCGACTAGCGGGGCTCAATGAGCAGTTCTTC. Encoded protein: CASSLRLAGLNEQFF.

This sequence joins TRBV2 and TRBJ1-2; the D is unclear. The ends were cut back, 5 bases at V and 0 bases at J, with 19 bases in the middle. The CDR3 sequence is 17 residues long. Germline-derived CDR1 and CDR2 are SNHLY and FYNNEI. CDR3 sequence reads: CASSFWQRDGANYGYTF. DNA for the CDR3: TGTGCCAGCAGTTTTTGGCAGAGGGATGGGGCTAACTATGGCTACACCTTC.

This clone was observed a single time. The V gene is TRBV7-2, the J gene TRBJ1-4; D not certain. Trimming took 5 bases from V and 0 from J, leaving 10 bases between them. CDR1 and CDR2 (germline): SGHTA, FQGNSA. The CDR3 covers 15 residues. CDR3 loop: CASSTRSATNEKLFF. The CDR3 nucleotides read TGTGCCAGCAGCACCCGCAGTGCAACTAATGAAAAACTGTTTTTT. Using reference TRBV7-2 and TRBJ1-4 for the parts outside the CDR3, the full variable domain is GAGVSQSPSNKVTEKGKDVELRCDPISGHTALYWYRQSLGQGLEFLIYFQGNSAPDKSGLPSDRFSAERTGGSVSTLTIQRTQQEDSAVYLCASSTRSATNEKLFFGSGTQLSVL.

This clone was counted between two and nine times. Written as DNA, the CDR3 is TGTGCCAGCAGCTTACTAGGGCGGACGGGGTTCTTTGGCTACACCTTC. Its translation: CASSLLGRTGFFGYTF. The rearrangement uses TRBV5-6 and TRBJ1-2; D call uncertain. The CDR3 covers 16 residues. Between the trimmed V and J ends, which lost 2 bases and 7 bases, there was a span of 21 bases. Per germline, CDR1 SGHDT and CDR2 YYEEEE. The full variable domain, in which reference TRBV5-6 and TRBJ1-2 provide the parts outside the CDR3, is DAGVTQSPTHLIKTRGQQVTLRCSPKSGHDTVSWYQQALGQGPQFIFQYYEEEERQRGNFPDRFSGHQFPNYSSELNVNALLLGDSALYLCASSLLGRTGFFGYTFGSGTRLTVV.

The J gene is TRBJ2-3, the V gene TRBV5-1; the match to TRBD2 covers 8 bases. The CDR3 length is 17 residues. After removal of 6 bases from V and 0 bases from J, the junction contained 12 bases not matched to a gene. CDR1 and CDR2 (germline): SGHRS, YFSETQ. The CDR3 sequence: CASTRGGGGPSTDTQYF. In nucleotides, the CDR3 is TGCGCCAGCACCCGAGGTGGCGGGGGGCCCAGCACAGATACGCAGTATTTT.

This clone has just one count. This chain links TRBV18 with TRBJ1-6; 8 bases are a match to TRBD1. From germline, CDR1 is KGHSH and CDR2 LQKENI. The CDR3 runs to 15 residues. After removal of 2 bases from V and 7 bases from J, the junction contained 4 bases not matched to a gene. CDR3 protein: CASSPGDRPNSPLHF. DNA for the CDR3: TGTGCCAGCTCACCAGGGGACAGGCCGAATTCACCCCTCCACTTT. The full variable domain, completed using reference TRBV18 and TRBJ1-6, is NAGVMQNPRHLVRRRGQEARLRCSPMKGHSHVYWYRQLPEEGLKFMVYLQKENIIDESGMPKERFSAEFPKEGPSILRIQQVVRGDSAAYFCASSPGDRPNSPLHFGNGTRLTVT.

The chain has TRBV4-1 and TRBJ2-7, with a tentative D call TRBD1 (7 bases). Germline CDR1 and CDR2: MGHRA and YSYEKL. There are 15 residues in the CDR3. V lost 4 bases, J lost 3 bases, and 16 bases lay in between. The CDR3 is CASSPGGQGVYEQYF. The DNA of the CDR3 is TGCGCCAGCAGCCCTGGAGGGCAGGGGGTCTACGAGCAGTACTTC.

The chain couples TRBV18 to TRBJ1-1; 7 bases are a match to TRBD1. Trimming cost V 1 base and J 6 bases; bases outside gene matches: 5. This CDR3 has 14 residues. Germline V gene lookup returns CDR1 KGHSH and CDR2 LQKENI. The CDR3 region is CASSPRRGAPEAFF. DNA for the CDR3: TGTGCCAGCTCACCACGCAGGGGGGCTCCTGAAGCTTTCTTT.

V and J are TRBV6-5 and TRBJ2-3; the D gene is possibly TRBD2 (5 bases). The germline V and J ends were trimmed by 2 bases and 6 bases, with 18 bases remaining between them. Germline V gene data show CDR1 as MNHEY and CDR2 as SVGAGI. The CDR3 has 16 residues. DNA of the CDR3: TGTGCCAGCAGTTACCTGTCCGGAGGTCCCACGGATACGCAGTATTTT. It translates to CASSYLSGGPTDTQYF.

V usage is TRBV10-3 and J usage is TRBJ2-3, with a tentative D call TRBD1 (6 bases). CDR3 length: 15 residues. Trimming left V 6 bases short and J 3 bases short, with 16 bases between. Germline lookup yields CDR1 ENHRY and CDR2 SYGVKD. The CDR3 protein is CAISNSRDKTDTQYF. In DNA form, the CDR3 reads TGTGCCATCAGCAATAGCCGGGACAAAACAGATACGCAGTATTTT.